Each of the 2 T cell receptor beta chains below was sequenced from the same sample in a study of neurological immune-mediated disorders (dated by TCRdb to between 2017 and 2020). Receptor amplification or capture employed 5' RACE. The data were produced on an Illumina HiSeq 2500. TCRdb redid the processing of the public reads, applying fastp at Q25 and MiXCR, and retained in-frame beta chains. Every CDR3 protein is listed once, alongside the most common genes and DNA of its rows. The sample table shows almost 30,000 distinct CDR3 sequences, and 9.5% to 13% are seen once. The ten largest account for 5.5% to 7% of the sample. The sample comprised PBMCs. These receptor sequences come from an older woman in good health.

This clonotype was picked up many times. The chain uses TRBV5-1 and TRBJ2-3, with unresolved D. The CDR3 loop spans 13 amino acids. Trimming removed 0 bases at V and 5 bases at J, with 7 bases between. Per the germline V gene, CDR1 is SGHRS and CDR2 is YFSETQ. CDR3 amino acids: CASSLVPRDTQYF. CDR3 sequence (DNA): TGCGCCAGCAGCTTGGTCCCCAGAGATACGCAGTATTTT.

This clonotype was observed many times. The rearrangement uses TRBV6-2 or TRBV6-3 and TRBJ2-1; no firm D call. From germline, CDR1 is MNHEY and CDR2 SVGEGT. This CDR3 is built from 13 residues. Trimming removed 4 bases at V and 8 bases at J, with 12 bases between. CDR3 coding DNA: TGTGCCAGCAGTTTCGGAGTTGGGCATGAGCAGTTCTTC. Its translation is CASSFGVGHEQFF.